This T cell receptor beta chain is drawn from a study of vaccination effects on CD4 cells after COVID-19 (dated by TCRdb to 2022 to 2024). Turning to the overall study: Post-vaccine samples across the study were collected a median of 72 days after the second dose, with a range of 14 to 241. SARS-CoV-2 spike-specific CD4+ TCR repertoires were compared before and after mRNA vaccination in COVID-19 convalescent patients and in infection-naive vaccine recipients. The full study included some eleven COVID-19 convalescent patients and several SARS-CoV-2-naive healthy vaccine recipients. Cultures from other donors in the study were sequenced using the Oncomine TCR Beta short-read assay on an Illumina iSeq 100. Results the study describes overall, beyond this receptor: Among healthy vaccine recipients, nearly all vaccine-induced clones were SARS-CoV-2 mono-reactive, and only 1 of 255 was cross-reactive with common cold coronaviruses. Both infection-induced and vaccine-induced clones contracted markedly at late post-vaccination timepoints, which is consistent with waning T cell responses. Only a small number of convalescent patients were included, and no early post-infection timepoints were available, which limited the study.

Libraries were prepared through the immunoSEQ multiplex PCR assay. DNA from the cultured, isolated CD4+ T cells was subjected to TCR beta CDR3 sequencing. In the authors' own workflow: The analysis removed non-productive TCR sequences, trimmed reads to the CDR3 region, and retained only CDR3s that were 7 or more amino acids long. The MANAFEST web app was used to identify antigen-specific clonotypes by comparing expansion in peptide wells with expansion in reference cultures. To be called positive, a clone needed expansion at FDR<0.05 compared with the reference and with all other wells, an odds ratio greater than 5, and a frequency greater than 0.1% in two replicate wells. Clonotypes significantly expanded in SARS-CoV-2 spike wells and in at least one common cold coronavirus spike condition were defined as cross-reactive. Using the stringdist R package, CDR3 similarity was measured by Levenshtein distance, and unrooted trees were constructed with ape in R 3.6.1. What TCRdb holds here is the immuneACCESS table cut down to in-frame rearrangements. Part of the clones is not present; checked against another copy, under half of the missing clones reflect an unresolved V gene, and the others are unexplained. For V, J and clone size, that table is used; D and trimming come from the DNA. This sample is represented by 70,000 to 95,000 clones; about three quarters of them were singletons. The leading ten clones occupy about 1% of the sample.

CDR1 SGHVS and CDR2 FQNEAQ are derived from the germline V gene. The CDR3 runs 14 residues from the cysteine to the phenylalanine. The DNA shown is the 42-base CDR3, in frame from base 1. The junction carries 13 bases between V and J, which are trimmed by 6 bases and 2 bases respectively. With respect to this clone: Its recognized antigen is unknown. Base qualities are not recorded, but no much larger clone differs from it by a single base.

In the ViraFEST assay, PBMC were stimulated with viral peptide pools, and antigen-specific CD4+ T cell clonotypes were then identified by expansion using TCR sequencing. After around 10 days of culture, CD4+ T cells were isolated with the EasySep CD4+ T cell isolation kit. Two doses of either the BNT162b2 or the mRNA-1273 mRNA SARS-CoV-2 vaccine were administered to participants. None of the healthy vaccine recipients had a prior SARS-CoV-2 infection, which was confirmed by nucleocapsid antibody tests that came back negative both before and after vaccination. Approximately 2.1 million PBMC per well were cultured in IMDM with about 5.4% human AB serum, roughly 10 IU/ml IL-2 and gentamicin, plus 10 ug/ml peptides. On days 3 and 7, half of the culture medium was replaced with fresh IL-2-containing medium. Each peptide stimulation condition was cultured in triplicate wells unless otherwise noted. PBMC were separated from whole blood using Ficoll-Paque Plus gradient centrifugation and were then either cryopreserved at -140C or used fresh. The overlapping peptide pools covered the spike proteins of SARS-CoV-2 and of the common cold coronaviruses HCoV-NL63, HCoV-OC43 and HCoV-229E. Genomic DNA was extracted from cultured CD4+ T cells with the QIAamp micro DNA kit.

This chain joins TRBV7-8 to TRBJ1-2, with no D gene named confidently. This specimen was CD4+ T cells from PBMCs cultured with HCoV-OC43 spike peptides, taken after COVID-19 vaccination. The sample's cell subset or site label is to be understood as: HCoV-OC43 spike overlapping peptide pool stimulation. The clonotype was recovered from a human donor who received a COVID-19 vaccine. The CDR3 region: CASSTGFGNYGYTF. The DNA reads as follows: TGTGCCAGCAGTACCGGGTTCGGGAACTATGGCTACACCTTC. Beyond the CDR3, the reference TRBV7-8 and TRBJ1-2 genes provide the residues; the full variable domain reads: GAGVSQSPRYKVAKRGQDVALRCDPISGHVSLFWYQQALGQGPEFLTYFQNEAQLDKSGLPSDRFFAERPEGSVSTLKIQRTQQEDSAVYLCASSTGFGNYGYTFGSGTRLTVV.